Presented here are 32 T cell receptor beta chains from one specimen sequenced in a study of CD8+CD57+ T cells in acquired aplastic anemia. Profiling of TCR beta VDJ combinations and CDR3 sequences used genomic DNA as template. Each CDR3 protein gets one entry after TCRdb re-called the reads with MiXCR. The sample yields just over 400,000 distinct CDR3 sequences, roughly 64% seen once. The sample consisted of sorted CD4+, CD8+, or CD8+CD57+ T cells (not recorded which) from PBMCs. The receptors come from a human donor in good health, serving as a control.

The genes are TRBV9 and TRBJ1-2; D is ambiguous. This CDR3 contains 11 residues. The V and J ends lost 4 bases and 11 bases respectively, with 12 bases between them. Looked up from germline, CDR1 is SGDLS and CDR2 is YYNGEE. This CDR3 is CASSSVDGYTF. The CDR3 nucleotides are TGTGCCAGCAGCTCGGTTGACGGTTACACCTTC.

Concerning this clonotype itself: An end of the junction does not agree with germline; a read error may underlie this. The chain has TRBV15 and TRBJ1-4; D not certain. Germline V gene lookup returns CDR1 LNHNV and CDR2 YYDKDF (reference sequence). The length of the CDR3 is 14 residues. The CDR3 here is CATSRDGWHERLSF. The CDR3 DNA follows: TGTGCCACCAGCAGAGATGGTTGGCATGAAAGACTGTCTTTT.

V gene TRBV29-1 combines with J gene TRBJ2-3, with D perhaps matching TRBD1 (5 bases). Trimming left V 8 bases short and J 10 bases short, with 16 bases between. There are 11 residues in the CDR3. CDR1 and CDR2 (germline): SQVTM, ANQGSEA. In DNA form, the CDR3 reads TGCAGCATCAGCGCGGCCAGGGCGCAGTATTTT. Translated: CSISAARAQYF.

Only a few counts were recorded for this clonotype. CDR3 sequence (DNA): TGTGCCAGCAGTTACCGAACCGAACGACAGGGGGTGGCCGGGGAGCTGTTTTTT. It codes for CASSYRTERQGVAGELFF. This chain joins TRBV6-2 or TRBV6-3 and TRBJ2-2; 9 nucleotides line up with TRBD1. The CDR3 spans 18 residues. The ends lost 2 bases at V and 6 bases at J; junction bases unmatched: 13. Looked up from germline, CDR1 is MNHEY and CDR2 is SVGEGT.

The gene calls are TRBV7-3 and TRBJ1-1; D perhaps matches TRBD1 (5 bases). V was cut by 3 bases and J by 11 bases, with 19 bases left in between. This CDR3 contains 14 residues. Germline CDR1 is SGHTA and CDR2 is FQGTGA. CDR3 sequence (DNA): TGTGCCAGCAGCTTCGACCCCGAGGACACCCAGGCTTTCTTT. This gives the protein CASSFDPEDTQAFF.

In this sample, this clonotype turned up a few times. The chain uses TRBV7-9 and TRBJ2-7, with D hard to call. V lost 6 bases and J lost 2, with 11 bases in between. The CDR3 loop spans 13 amino acids. CDR1 SEHNR and CDR2 FQNEAQ come from the germline V gene (reference sequence). The CDR3 loop is CASSLVGAYEQYF. In nucleotides, the CDR3 is TGTGCCAGCAGTTTGGTAGGTGCCTACGAGCAGTACTTC.

The V and J genes are TRBV7-9 and TRBJ1-5; D remains unclear. Germline loops: CDR1 SEHNR, CDR2 FQNEAQ (reference sequence). V gave up 3 bases and J gave up 9 bases, with 15 bases separating them. CDR3 length: 14 residues. CDR3 coding DNA: TGTGCCAGCAGCTTGGGGAGTGGCGGTCCGCCCCAGCATTTT. Its protein is CASSLGSGGPPQHF.

J is TRBJ1-6 and V is TRBV7-3; 7 bases are shared with TRBD1. The V gene's germline CDR1 is SGHTA and CDR2 FQGTGA. The trim removed 8 bases at V and 8 bases at J, leaving 6 bases unmatched. This CDR3 region has 13 residues. For the CDR3, the DNA is TGTGCCAGCGCAGGGGGTCCACATTCACCCCTCCACTTT. Translation gives CASAGGPHSPLHF.

This clonotype was seen at least ten times. J is TRBJ1-2 and V is TRBV2; D gene unclear. With 0 bases removed from V and 7 bases from J, the gap between germline ends came to 9 bases. CDR3 length: 13 residues. The V gene's germline CDR1 is SNHLY and CDR2 FYNNEI. The CDR3 region is CASSEAGFRGYTF. The CDR3 DNA reads TGTGCCAGCAGTGAAGCCGGGTTTCGTGGCTACACCTTC.

The rearrangement links TRBV9 to TRBJ2-7, with D possibly TRBD2 on 7 matching bases. CDR1 is SGDLS and CDR2 is YYNGEE in the germline V gene. Trimming cost V 2 bases and J 8 bases, with 23 bases left between them. The CDR3 runs 16 residues. The CDR3 nucleotides read TGTGCCAGCAGCGTCAGGGGAGGGACCTCCTACGAGCAGCAGTACTTC. This translates into CASSVRGGTSYEQQYF. Supplemented by reference TRBV9 and TRBJ2-7, the full variable domain reads DSGVTQTPKHLITATGQRVTLRCSPRSGDLSVYWYQQSLDQGLQFLIQYYNGEERAKGNILERFSAQQFPDLHSELNLSSLELGDSALYFCASSVRGGTSYEQQYFGPGTRLTVT.

There are many counts of this clonotype. This sequence joins TRBV5-8 and TRBJ1-2, with D perhaps matching TRBD1 (6 bases). Germline V lookup: CDR1 SGHTS, CDR2 YDEGEE. Trimming left V 4 bases short and J 5 bases short, with 12 bases between. The CDR3 is 13 amino acids. CDR3 loop: CASSRGQVYGYTF. For the CDR3, the DNA is TGTGCCAGCAGCCGGGGACAAGTATATGGCTACACCTTC.

The chain is built from TRBV13 and TRBJ2-5; TRBD2 matches 11 bases. Losses at the gene ends were 5 bases for V and 2 bases for J; bases not matched to a gene: 7. Germline V gene data show CDR1 as PRHDT and CDR2 as FYEKMQ (reference sequence). This CDR3 spans 16 amino acids. The CDR3 loop reads CASSARLAGLQETQYF. The CDR3 nucleotides are TGTGCCAGCAGCGCTAGACTAGCGGGGCTGCAAGAGACCCAGTACTTC. The whole variable domain, remainder taken from reference TRBV13 and TRBJ2-5, is AAGVIQSPRHLIKEKRETATLKCYPIPRHDTVYWYQQGPGQDPQFLISFYEKMQSDKGSIPDRFSAQQFSDYHSELNMSSLELGDSALYFCASSARLAGLQETQYFGPGTRLLVL.

This clonotype was recorded only once. The V gene is TRBV20-1, the J gene TRBJ1-2; D might be TRBD1 (5 bases). The germline V gene encodes CDR1 DFQATT and CDR2 SNEGSKA (reference sequence). V was clipped by 5 bases and J by 9 bases, with 19 bases between them. The CDR3 runs to 13 residues. CDR3 sequence: CSAEEGRTIRYTF. The CDR3 nucleotides read TGCAGTGCTGAGGAAGGACGGACAATACGCTACACCTTC.

The genes are TRBV10-3 and TRBJ2-7, with TRBD1 as a possible D gene (6 bases). From germline, CDR1 is ENHRY and CDR2 SYGVKD. The CDR3 has 14 residues. V was trimmed by 2 bases and J by 2 bases, leaving 10 bases between them. This chain's CDR3 is CAISEGQRTYEQYF. The CDR3 DNA is TGTGCCATCAGTGAGGGACAGCGGACCTACGAGCAGTACTTC.

In regard to this clonotype: Without the conserved terminal phenylalanine or tryptophan, this CDR3 likely stems from a read error. The DNA of the CDR3 is TGTGCCAGCAGCTTTCGCGGACCAGGGGACGAAAAACTGTTTCTT. Translating it yields CASSFRGPGDEKLFL. The rearrangement links TRBV5-6 to TRBJ1-4, with D possibly being TRBD1 (6 bases). Germline loops: CDR1 SGHDT, CDR2 YYEEEE. Trimming stripped 2 bases from V and 8 bases from J, with 16 bases between. The CDR3 length is 15 residues.

The CDR3 protein is CSGRRGHEQYF. In nucleotides, the CDR3 is TGCAGCGGCCGCAGGGGTCACGAGCAGTACTTC. This chain uses TRBV29-1 with TRBJ2-7, with D maybe TRBD1 (6 bases). Trimming took off 7 bases at V and 5 bases at J, with 12 bases between the two ends. Germline V CDR1 and CDR2: SQVTM, ANQGSEA. The CDR3 extends over 11 amino acids.

V gene TRBV7-4 combines with J gene TRBJ2-5; no clear D gene. In germline, CDR1 is SGHVT, CDR2 SQSDAQ. The CDR3 covers 14 residues. V was shortened by 10 bases and J by 3 bases, with 18 bases between the two germline ends. In DNA form, the CDR3 reads TGTGCCATCAGTGAAATCGTTACAGAAGAGACCCAGTACTTC. This codes for CAISEIVTEETQYF.

This rearrangement joins TRBV9 to TRBJ1-3; perhaps TRBD1 as D (5 bases). The CDR3 spans 16 residues. Trimming took 0 bases from V and 6 from J, leaving 16 bases between them. CDR1 and CDR2 from the germline V gene are SGDLS and YYNGEE. The CDR3 protein is CASSVVSGGFQNTIYF. CDR3 DNA sequence: TGTGCCAGCAGCGTAGTAAGTGGGGGGTTCCAAAACACCATATATTTT.

V usage is TRBV9 and J usage is TRBJ2-3; 9 bases line up with TRBD2. The CDR3 is 15 residues long. V lost 4 bases to trimming and J lost 5 bases; unmatched junction nucleotides: 8. CDR1 is SGDLS and CDR2 is YYNGEE in the germline V gene. The CDR3 sequence is CASSLLAGRQDTQYF. The CDR3 DNA reads TGTGCCAGCAGCCTACTAGCGGGCAGGCAAGATACGCAGTATTTT.

This clonotype was seen repeatedly, ten times or more. The chain's CDR3 is CASSSGLAASYNEQFF. The CDR3 bases are TGTGCCAGCAGTTCGGGCCTCGCCGCGTCCTACAATGAGCAGTTCTTC. This sequence joins TRBV12-3 or TRBV12-4 and TRBJ2-1; D gene ambiguous. The V end lost 4 bases, the J end lost 1 base, and 14 bases lay between the germline ends. This CDR3 contains 16 residues.

The chain is built from TRBV20-1 and TRBJ2-2; 8 positions agree with TRBD2. In germline, CDR1 is DFQATT, CDR2 SNEGSKA (reference sequence). Trimming removed 1 base from V and 6 bases from J; junction bases left unmatched: 7. The CDR3 consists of 15 residues. The CDR3 nucleotides read TGCAGTGCTAGAGCGGGGGGGACCCATTCCGGGGAGCTGTTTTTT. Protein sequence: CSARAGGTHSGELFF.

The V call is TRBV7-8, the J call TRBJ2-7; a weak D match, TRBD2 (6 bases). Deletions cut 5 bases from V and 4 bases from J, with 15 bases between. The CDR3 runs 14 residues. Germline V gene sequence: CDR1 SGHVS, CDR2 FQNEAQ. The CDR3 spells CASSVRGGAYEQYF. The CDR3 DNA sequence: TGTGCCAGCAGCGTGAGAGGCGGGGCTTACGAGCAGTACTTC.

As to this clonotype: Given a much more abundant clone one base away, this may be a read error. The J gene is TRBJ1-1, the V gene TRBV5-1; D might be TRBD1 (5 bases). The CDR3 runs to 13 residues. Germline V CDR1 and CDR2: SGHRS, YFSETQ. The CDR3 bases are TGCGCCAGCAGCGGGACCGGGGACGGTGAAGTTTTCTTT. Protein: CASSGTGDGEVFF.

The chain is built from TRBV5-4 and TRBJ1-2, with 8 nucleotides matching TRBD1. J gave up 5 bases and V 4 bases, and 10 bases lay outside the gene matches. Per the germline V gene, CDR1 is SGHNT and CDR2 is YYREEE (reference sequence). The CDR3 sequence is 15 residues long. For the CDR3, the DNA is TGTGCCAGCAGCATCAACGGACAGGGAGTGTATGGCTACACCTTC. This translates into CASSINGQGVYGYTF.

Regarding this clonotype: This is likely a read error, given that the CDR3 carries no conserved phenylalanine or tryptophan at its end. The CDR3 DNA reads TGTGCCAGCAGCGCGGGACTTGAGGGGGTCACTGGAAAGCAGTATCTT. Amino acids: CASSAGLEGVTGKQYL. The chain couples TRBV9 to TRBJ2-3, with D possibly being TRBD1 or TRBD2 (6 bases each). CDR1 is SGDLS and CDR2 is YYNGEE in the germline V gene. V lost 3 bases and J 11 bases, leaving 25 bases between the germline ends. The CDR3 length is 16 residues.

The rearrangement links TRBV20-1 to TRBJ1-5, with D uncertain. The V gene's germline CDR1 is DFQATT and CDR2 SNEGSKA (reference sequence). The CDR3 contains 14 residues. The V and J ends lost 3 bases and 5 bases respectively, with 14 bases between them. CDR3 DNA: TGCAGTGCTAGTGTGGCTCTTGCGGATCAGCCCCAGCATTTT. Protein sequence: CSASVALADQPQHF.

The chain uses TRBV7-2 and TRBJ1-4; no clear D. The germline V gene encodes CDR1 SGHTA and CDR2 FQGNSA. The V end was cut by 0 bases, the J end by 8 bases, with 13 bases between. The CDR3 runs 15 residues. The DNA of the CDR3 is TGTGCCAGCAGCTTAGCCCCGGAAGGTCTCGAAAAACTGTTTTTT. This codes for CASSLAPEGLEKLFF.

The rearrangement uses TRBV7-9 and TRBJ2-3, with D possibly matching TRBD1 (6 bases). V was shortened by 5 bases and J by 11 bases, with 26 bases between the two germline ends. This CDR3 spans 16 amino acids. Germline-derived CDR1 and CDR2 are SEHNR and FQNEAQ (reference sequence). DNA of the CDR3: TGTGCCAGCAGCCCCGTCGACAGGCCCGAAGGCCATATGCAGTATTTT. It specifies CASSPVDRPEGHMQYF.

In this sample, this clonotype turned up many times. The V and J genes are TRBV9 and TRBJ1-2, with 9 bases lining up with TRBD1. This CDR3 contains 12 residues. Germline V CDR1 and CDR2: SGDLS, YYNGEE. Germline trimming cut 3 bases from V and 7 bases from J; bases unmatched to any gene: 1. The CDR3 sequence is CASSGTGAGYTF. The CDR3 DNA reads TGTGCCAGCAGCGGGACAGGGGCTGGCTACACCTTC.

This clonotype has just one count. The CDR3 DNA reads TGTGCCAGCAGCTTATGGCGCGTAGACTATGGCTACACCTTC. It is translated as CASSLWRVDYGYTF. The chain is built from TRBV7-8 and TRBJ1-2; D uncertain. Between the trimmed V and J ends, which lost 2 bases and 3 bases, there was a span of 10 bases. CDR1 is SGHVS, CDR2 FQNEAQ, per germline. The length of the CDR3 is 14 residues.

This sequence joins TRBV7-2 and TRBJ1-1; D unclear. In germline, CDR1 is SGHTA, CDR2 FQGNSA. The V and J ends lost 5 bases and 11 bases respectively, with 24 bases between them. CDR3 size: 15 residues. CDR3 amino acids: CASSLPVTWITVAFF. In DNA, the CDR3 is TGTGCCAGCAGCCTGCCGGTCACATGGATAACTGTTGCTTTCTTT.

This chain joins TRBV7-9 and TRBJ1-6; a possible D gene is TRBD1 (6 bases). The germline V gene encodes CDR1 SEHNR and CDR2 FQNEAQ (reference sequence). There are 15 residues in the CDR3. Trimming cost V 0 bases and J 19 bases, with 22 bases left between them. The CDR3 here is CASSLAPRAGGPEHF. DNA for the CDR3: TGTGCCAGCAGCTTAGCGCCCCGAGCGGGGGGGCCCGAGCACTTT.